This passage covers 23 T cell receptor beta chains from one sample sequenced in a study of metastatic and nonmetastatic thyroid tumors. MiXCR was used by TCRdb to re-call the PCR reads. The sample carries roughly 38,000 clones, 9.5% to 13% recorded once. Until they underwent thyroid surgery, no patient had received any treatment. Sequencing was carried out using blood. These TCRs come from a male donor with papillary thyroid cancer or a benign thyroid nodule (not recorded which). Some clones in this sample may be carry-over from other donors' samples.

This clone was seen a few times. The J gene is TRBJ2-1, the V gene TRBV19; no clear D gene. This CDR3 has 15 residues. V was clipped by 6 bases and J by 4 bases, with 16 bases between them. CDR1 is LNHDA, CDR2 SQIVND, per germline (reference sequence). The CDR3 DNA follows: TGTGCCAGTAGCCTCGCGCAAACGATTTACAATGAGCAGTTCTTC. This codes for CASSLAQTIYNEQFF.

This clone was found many times. V usage is TRBV20-1 and J usage is TRBJ2-3; D is uncertain. Germline V CDR1 and CDR2: DFQATT, SNEGSKA (reference sequence). The CDR3 is 13 amino acids. V was clipped by 3 bases and J by 2 bases, with 9 bases between them. For the CDR3, the DNA is TGCAGTGCTAGGAGTGAGTCCACAGATACGCAGTATTTT. It yields the protein CSARSESTDTQYF.

This clone was counted many times. The rearrangement joins TRBV28 to TRBJ2-3, with a possible D match to TRBD1 (6 bases). V lost 6 bases and J lost 1, with 20 bases in between. The germline gives CDR1 MDHEN, CDR2 SYDVKM. CDR3 length: 17 amino acids. The CDR3 reads CASRRLRGLGGTDTQYF. In DNA form, the CDR3 reads TGTGCCAGCAGGCGCCTCAGGGGCCTCGGGGGCACAGATACGCAGTATTTT.

In this sample, this clone turned up many times. The junction departs from the called germline gene at one end, perhaps through a read error. This chain uses TRBV30 with TRBJ2-1, with 8 positions matching TRBD2. The CDR3 runs to 14 residues. Germline V gene data show CDR1 as GTSNPN and CDR2 as SVGIG (reference sequence). The CDR3 coding sequence is TGTGCCTGGGGTGTAGCGGGGTCATGGGATGAGCAGTTCTTC. Translation: CAWGVAGSWDEQFF.

By proportion, this clone is medium-sized. The sample contains more than one DNA sequence encoding this CDR3. The genes are TRBV6-2 or TRBV6-3 and TRBJ1-5, with D possibly being TRBD1 (5 bases). This CDR3 has 14 amino acids. Between the trimmed V and J ends, which lost 2 bases and 2 bases, there was a span of 7 bases. Germline V gene data show CDR1 as MNHEY and CDR2 as SVGEGT. CDR3 nucleotides: TGTGCCAGCAGTTACGGGGGAGGCAATCAGCCCCAGCATTTT. It is translated as CASSYGGGNQPQHF.

This clone has a count of ten or more. The V call is TRBV5-1, the J call TRBJ2-3; 7 nucleotides agree with TRBD2. This CDR3 is 15 amino acids long. Germline V gives CDR1 SGHRS, CDR2 YFSETQ. Germline trimming cut 0 bases from V and 1 base from J; bases unmatched to any gene: 2. The CDR3 region is CASSLAGGGTDTQYF. CDR3 DNA: TGCGCCAGCAGCTTGGCGGGGGGTGGCACAGATACGCAGTATTTT.

This clone was recorded a few times. The chain joins TRBV5-4 to TRBJ1-1; no clear D gene. Germline loops: CDR1 SGHNT, CDR2 YYREEE (reference sequence). CDR3 length: 15 amino acids. V shed 2 bases and J shed 2 bases, with 13 bases lying between them. DNA for the CDR3: TGTGCCAGCAGCTTAATGGCAGGCCCAAACACTGAAGCTTTCTTT. Translation: CASSLMAGPNTEAFF.

This clone occurred many times. The chain employs TRBV7-2 and TRBJ2-1; possibly TRBD2 for D (5 bases). The CDR3 extends over 14 amino acids. Germline V gene lookup returns CDR1 SGHTA and CDR2 FQGNSA. V was trimmed by 5 bases and J by 6 bases, leaving 14 bases between them. As DNA, the CDR3 is TGTGCCAGCAGCCGAAATCAAGCGGCCAATGAGCAGTTCTTC. It codes for CASSRNQAANEQFF. The full variable domain, completed using reference TRBV7-2 and TRBJ2-1, is GAGVSQSPSNKVTEKGKDVELRCDPISGHTALYWYRQSLGQGLEFLIYFQGNSAPDKSGLPSDRFSAERTGGSVSTLTIQRTQQEDSAVYLCASSRNQAANEQFFGPGTRLTVL.

The table lists this clone with many counts. The chain combines TRBV29-1 with TRBJ2-5, with D unclear. CDR3 length: 13 residues. V lost 4 bases and J lost 0, with 9 bases in between. From germline, CDR1 is SQVTM and CDR2 ANQGSEA. The CDR3 region is CSVGAPYQETQYF. The CDR3 DNA follows: TGCAGCGTTGGGGCTCCGTACCAAGAGACCCAGTACTTC.

Many counts were recorded for this clone. The chain couples TRBV19 to TRBJ1-1; D call uncertain. V was clipped by 1 base and J by 1 base, with 10 bases between them. Looked up from germline, CDR1 is LNHDA and CDR2 is SQIVND (reference sequence). This CDR3 is built from 15 residues. The CDR3 DNA reads as TGTGCCAGTAGTATAGTTGGTGGCGCGAACACTGAAGCTTTCTTT. Encoded protein: CASSIVGGANTEAFF.

This clone appeared many times. This rearrangement joins TRBV5-1 to TRBJ2-3; 8 bases map to TRBD2. V lost 0 bases to trimming and J lost 6 bases; unmatched junction nucleotides: 9. The CDR3 runs to 16 residues. Germline CDR1 SGHRS, CDR2 YFSETQ. The chain's CDR3 is CASSLGSGTALDTQYF. CDR3 bases: TGCGCCAGCAGCTTGGGTAGCGGGACGGCATTGGATACGCAGTATTTT.

This clone was counted at least ten times. The rearrangement joins TRBV5-1 to TRBJ2-1; weak D call: TRBD2 (7 bases). The ends were cut back, 4 bases at V and 9 bases at J, with 14 bases in the middle. Germline V gene lookup returns CDR1 SGHRS and CDR2 YFSETQ. CDR3 length equals 13 residues. DNA for the CDR3: TGCGCCAGCAGCCCATTGGGAGGGGGTGAGCAGTTCTTC. Translating it yields CASSPLGGGEQFF.

This clone was counted many times. This rearrangement joins TRBV24-1 to TRBJ2-5, with 8 bases that match TRBD2. The CDR3 has 16 amino acids. V lost 7 bases to trimming and J lost 1 base; unmatched junction nucleotides: 10. Per germline, CDR1 KGHDR and CDR2 SFDVKD. This CDR3 reads CATSTQTSALQETQYF. The CDR3 DNA follows: TGTGCCACCAGCACCCAGACTAGCGCGCTCCAAGAGACCCAGTACTTC.

This clone showed up many times. V usage is TRBV19 and J usage is TRBJ2-7; possibly TRBD2 for D (6 bases). The V end lost 3 bases, the J end lost 2 bases, and 14 bases lay between the germline ends. The germline V gene has CDR1 LNHDA and CDR2 SQIVND (reference sequence). The CDR3 is 15 amino acids. CDR3 residues: CASSIGSPGAYEQYF. Here the CDR3 DNA reads TGTGCCAGTAGTATTGGGAGTCCGGGGGCCTACGAGCAGTACTTC. Drawing the rest from reference TRBV19 and TRBJ2-7, the complete variable domain is DGGITQSPKYLFRKEGQNVTLSCEQNLNHDAMYWYRQDPGQGLRLIYYSQIVNDFQKGDIAEGYSVSREKKESFPLTVTSAQKNPTAFYLCASSIGSPGAYEQYFGPGTRLTVT.

There are a few counts of this clone. With a much larger clone just one base away, this may be a read error. The V call is TRBV20-1, the J call TRBJ2-3; D may correspond to TRBD1 or TRBD2 (5 bases each). The germline V gene has CDR1 DFQATT and CDR2 SNEGSKA (reference sequence). The CDR3 spans 15 residues. The V and J ends lost 0 bases and 4 bases respectively, with 14 bases between them. CDR3 coding DNA: TGCAGTGCTAGAGATCTGGGGGAGTACCCAGATACGCAGTATTTT. Amino acids: CSARDLGEYPDTQYF.

At least ten counts were recorded for this clone. The V and J genes are TRBV6-1 and TRBJ1-4; no firm D call. The CDR3 contains 15 residues. The V gene lost 0 bases and the J gene lost 8 bases, with 13 bases spanning the gap. Germline CDR1 is MNHNS and CDR2 is SASEGT. The CDR3 sequence is CASSEATGEGEKLFF. The CDR3 coding sequence is TGTGCCAGCAGTGAAGCTACGGGTGAAGGGGAAAAACTGTTTTTT.

This clone was seen a handful of times. The chain carries TRBV6-4 and TRBJ1-6; tentative D call: TRBD1 (6 bases). CDR1 and CDR2 from the germline V gene are MRHNA and SNTAGT. The CDR3 is made up of 14 amino acids. With 3 bases removed from V and 8 bases from J, the gap between germline ends came to 11 bases. CDR3 DNA: TGTGCCAGCAGTGAATCTAGGGGGGATTCACCCCTCCACTTT. It specifies CASSESRGDSPLHF.

This clone was observed at least ten times. The chain has TRBV20-1 and TRBJ1-1; D gene uncertain. CDR3 length: 11 residues. Germline-derived CDR1 and CDR2 are DFQATT and SNEGSKA (reference sequence). V was shortened by 6 bases and J by 6 bases, with 11 bases between the two germline ends. CDR3 residues: CSAEGSAEAFF. As DNA, the CDR3 is TGCAGTGCGGAGGGATCGGCTGAAGCTTTCTTT.

In its sample, this clone was seen a few times. Since a much larger clone is just one base distant, this may be a read error. No conserved phenylalanine or tryptophan ends this CDR3, so it is likely a read error. The chain joins TRBV4-3 to TRBJ2-1; the D is unclear. Trimming took 0 bases from V and 8 from J, leaving 14 bases between them. CDR3 length: 15 amino acids. Germline V gives CDR1 LGHNA, CDR2 YSLEER. For the CDR3, the DNA is TGCGCCAGCAGCCAAGACCCTTGGGATATGGATGAGCAGTTCTCC. It is translated as CASSQDPWDMDEQFS.

At least ten counts were recorded for this clone. The CDR3 protein is CSALKRQDPHYGYTF. CDR3 DNA sequence: TGCAGTGCCTTAAAACGACAGGACCCACACTATGGCTACACCTTC. The V call is TRBV20-1, the J call TRBJ1-2; D is possibly TRBD1 (6 bases). This CDR3 region has 15 residues. Between the trimmed V and J ends, which lost 6 bases and 3 bases, there was a span of 20 bases. Germline assignment: CDR1 DFQATT and CDR2 SNEGSKA (reference sequence).

Ten or more counts support this clone. The chain uses TRBV11-3 and TRBJ2-1, with D possibly matching TRBD2 (6 bases). The CDR3 is 13 amino acids. Trimming stripped 5 bases from V and 3 bases from J, with 8 bases between. Germline CDR1 SGHNT, CDR2 YENEEA. CDR3 sequence (DNA): TGTGCCAGCAGCAAGACTAGCTACAATGAGCAGTTCTTC. Translating gives CASSKTSYNEQFF.

In its sample, this clone was seen many times. The CDR3 DNA is TGTGCCAGCAGTGCTAGCGGTGAAGAGACCCAGTACTTC. Translated, it gives CASSASGEETQYF. The chain has TRBV2 and TRBJ2-5, with TRBD2 matching over 7 bases. Germline lookup yields CDR1 SNHLY and CDR2 FYNNEI. Trimming removed 4 bases from V and 3 bases from J; junction bases left unmatched: 2. This CDR3 contains 13 residues. Using reference TRBV2 and TRBJ2-5 for the parts outside the CDR3, the full variable domain is EPEVTQTPSHQVTQMGQEVILRCVPISNHLYFYWYRQILGQKVEFLVSFYNNEISEKSEIFDDQFSVERPDGSNFTLKIRSTKLEDSAMYFCASSASGEETQYFGPGTRLLVL.

In regard to this clone: A clone one base away is much larger, so this may be a read error. CDR3 amino acids: CSARNDEGAGELFF. In DNA, the CDR3 is TGCAGTGCTAGAAATGATGAGGGAGCCGGGGAGCTGTTTTTT. The chain links TRBV20-1 to TRBJ2-2; a weak D match, TRBD2 (5 bases). The ends were cut back, 2 bases at V and 6 bases at J, with 13 bases in the middle. CDR3 length equals 14 residues. Germline CDR1 DFQATT, CDR2 SNEGSKA (reference sequence).